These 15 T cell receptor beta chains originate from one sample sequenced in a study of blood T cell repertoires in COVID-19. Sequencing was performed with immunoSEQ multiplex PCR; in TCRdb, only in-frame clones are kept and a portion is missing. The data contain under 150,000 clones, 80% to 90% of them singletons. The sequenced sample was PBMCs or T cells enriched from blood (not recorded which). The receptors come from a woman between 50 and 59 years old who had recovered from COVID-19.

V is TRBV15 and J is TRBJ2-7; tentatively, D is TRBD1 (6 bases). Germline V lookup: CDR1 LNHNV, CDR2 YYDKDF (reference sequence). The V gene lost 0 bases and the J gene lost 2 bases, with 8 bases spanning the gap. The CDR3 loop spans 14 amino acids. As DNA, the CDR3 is TGTGCCACCAGCAGAGATCAGGGGCCCTACGAGCAGTACTTC. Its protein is CATSRDQGPYEQYF.

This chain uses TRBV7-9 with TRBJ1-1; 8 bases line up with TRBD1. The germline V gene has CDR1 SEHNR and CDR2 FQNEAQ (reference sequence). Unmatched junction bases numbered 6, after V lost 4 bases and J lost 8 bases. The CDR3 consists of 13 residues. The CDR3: CASSSTGAAEAFF. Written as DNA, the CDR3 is TGTGCCAGCAGCTCGACAGGGGCCGCCGAAGCTTTCTTT. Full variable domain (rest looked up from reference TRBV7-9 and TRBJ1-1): DTGVSQNPRHKITKRGQNVTFRCDPISEHNRLYWYRQTLGQGPEFLTYFQNEAQLEKSRLLSDRFSAERPKGSFSTLEIQRTEQGDSAMYLCASSSTGAAEAFFGQGTRLTVV.

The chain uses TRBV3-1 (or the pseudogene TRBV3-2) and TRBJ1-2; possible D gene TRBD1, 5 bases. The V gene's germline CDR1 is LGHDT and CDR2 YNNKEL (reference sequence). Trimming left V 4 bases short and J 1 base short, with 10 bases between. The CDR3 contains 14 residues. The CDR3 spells CASSPRTSNYGYTF. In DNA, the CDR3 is TGTGCCAGCAGCCCCCGGACAAGTAACTATGGCTACACCTTC.

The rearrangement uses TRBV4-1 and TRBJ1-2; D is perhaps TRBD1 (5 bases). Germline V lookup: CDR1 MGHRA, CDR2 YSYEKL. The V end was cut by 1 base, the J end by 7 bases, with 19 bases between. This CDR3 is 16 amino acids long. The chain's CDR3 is CASSQGGSPLGSGYTF. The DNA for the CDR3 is TGCGCCAGCAGCCAAGGGGGCAGCCCGCTTGGTAGTGGCTACACCTTC.

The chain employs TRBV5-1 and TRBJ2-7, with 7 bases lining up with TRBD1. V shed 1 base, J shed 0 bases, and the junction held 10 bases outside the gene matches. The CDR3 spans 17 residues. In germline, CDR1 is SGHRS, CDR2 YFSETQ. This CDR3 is CASSLRPQGPSSYEQYF. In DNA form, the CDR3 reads TGCGCCAGCAGCTTGAGGCCACAGGGGCCGAGCTCCTACGAGCAGTACTTC.

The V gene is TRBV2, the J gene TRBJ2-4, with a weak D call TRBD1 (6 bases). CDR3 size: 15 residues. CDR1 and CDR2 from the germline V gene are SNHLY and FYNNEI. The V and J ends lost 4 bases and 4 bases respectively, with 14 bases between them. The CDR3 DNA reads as TGTGCCAGCAGTGCAGGGGAGCGGAGTAAAAACATTCAGTACTTC. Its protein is CASSAGERSKNIQYF.

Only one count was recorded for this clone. CDR3 nucleotides: TGTGCCAGCAGTGAGCAGGGGTGGGTCCCCTACGAGCAGTACTTC. It translates to CASSEQGWVPYEQYF. The chain has TRBV2 and TRBJ2-7, with D possibly TRBD1 on 6 matching bases. Germline CDR1 reads SNHLY; CDR2 reads FYNNEI. V was pared by 3 bases and J by 2 bases, with 14 bases between. The CDR3 contains 15 residues.

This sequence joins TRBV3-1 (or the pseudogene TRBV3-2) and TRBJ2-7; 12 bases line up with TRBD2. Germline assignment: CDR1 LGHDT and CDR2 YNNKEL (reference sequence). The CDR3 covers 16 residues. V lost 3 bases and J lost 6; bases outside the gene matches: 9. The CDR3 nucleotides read TGTGCCAGCAGCCAGACCAGACTAGCGGGGGAGTCCGAGCAGTACTTC. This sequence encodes CASSQTRLAGESEQYF.

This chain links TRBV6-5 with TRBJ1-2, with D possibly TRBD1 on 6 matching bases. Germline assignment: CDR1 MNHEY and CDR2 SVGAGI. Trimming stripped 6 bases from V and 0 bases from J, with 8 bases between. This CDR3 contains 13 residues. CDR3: CASRDRSNYGYTF. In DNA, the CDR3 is TGTGCCAGCAGGGACAGATCTAACTATGGCTACACCTTC.

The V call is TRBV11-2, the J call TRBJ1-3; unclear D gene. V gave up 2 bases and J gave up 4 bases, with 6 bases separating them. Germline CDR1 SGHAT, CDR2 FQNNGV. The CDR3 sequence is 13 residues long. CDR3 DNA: TGTGCCAGCAGCTTATTACAGGGAAACACCATATATTTT. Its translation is CASSLLQGNTIYF.

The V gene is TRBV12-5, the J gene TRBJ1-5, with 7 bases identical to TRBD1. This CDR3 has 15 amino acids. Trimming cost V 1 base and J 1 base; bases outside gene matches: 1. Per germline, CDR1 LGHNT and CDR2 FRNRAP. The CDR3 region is CASGLEQGSNQPQHF. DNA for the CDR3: TGTGCTAGTGGTTTGGAACAGGGGAGCAATCAGCCCCAGCATTTT.

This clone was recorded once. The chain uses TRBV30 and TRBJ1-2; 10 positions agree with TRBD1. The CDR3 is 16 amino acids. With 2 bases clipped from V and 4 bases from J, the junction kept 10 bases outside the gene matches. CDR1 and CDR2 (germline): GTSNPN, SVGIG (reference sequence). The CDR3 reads CAWSSHPTGGFYGYTF. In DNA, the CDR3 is TGTGCCTGGAGTTCTCACCCGACAGGGGGCTTCTATGGCTACACCTTC. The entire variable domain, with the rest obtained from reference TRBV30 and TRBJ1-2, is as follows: SQTIHQWPATLVQPVGSPLSLECTVEGTSNPNLYWYRQAAGRGLQLLFYSVGIGQISSEVPQNLSASRPQDRQFILSSKKLLLSDSGFYLCAWSSHPTGGFYGYTFGSGTRLTVV.

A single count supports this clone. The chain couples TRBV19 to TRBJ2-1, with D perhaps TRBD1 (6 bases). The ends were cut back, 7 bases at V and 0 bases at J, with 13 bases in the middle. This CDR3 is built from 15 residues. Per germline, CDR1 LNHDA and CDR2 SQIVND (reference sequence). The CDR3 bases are TGTGCCAGTAATCGACAGGACCGCTCCTACAATGAGCAGTTCTTC. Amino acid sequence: CASNRQDRSYNEQFF.

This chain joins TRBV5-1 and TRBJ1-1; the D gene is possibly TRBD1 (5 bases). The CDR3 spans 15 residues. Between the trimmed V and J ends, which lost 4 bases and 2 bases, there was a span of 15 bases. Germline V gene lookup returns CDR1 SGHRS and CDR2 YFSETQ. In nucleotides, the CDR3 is TGCGCCAGCAGCCCTGGACAACTCACAAACACTGAAGCTTTCTTT. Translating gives CASSPGQLTNTEAFF.

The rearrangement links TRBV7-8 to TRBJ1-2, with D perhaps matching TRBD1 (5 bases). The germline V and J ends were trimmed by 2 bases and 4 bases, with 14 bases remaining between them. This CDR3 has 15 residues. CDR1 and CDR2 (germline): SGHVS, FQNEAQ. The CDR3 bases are TGTGCCAGCAGCTTATCGGCAGGGTCGGGCTATGGCTACACCTTC. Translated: CASSLSAGSGYGYTF. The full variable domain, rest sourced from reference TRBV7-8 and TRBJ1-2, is GAGVSQSPRYKVAKRGQDVALRCDPISGHVSLFWYQQALGQGPEFLTYFQNEAQLDKSGLPSDRFFAERPEGSVSTLKIQRTQQEDSAVYLCASSLSAGSGYGYTFGSGTRLTVV.